The 21 T cell receptor beta chains below come from one sample, sequenced in a study of patients and donors after allogeneic stem cell transplantation. TCRdb reanalysed the RT-PCR reads using MiXCR and keeps one entry per CDR3 protein. The table includes about 160,000 distinct CDR3 sequences, about a quarter detected once. The sequencing input was blood, either unsorted or a sorted T cell fraction (not recorded which). These receptors all stem from a human donor who was either an allogeneic HSCT recipient or a stem cell or donor lymphocyte infusion donor (not recorded which). It is not recorded whose cells these are; they may come from a transplant donor.

This clonotype was found many times. The V call is TRBV2, the J call TRBJ1-1, with 8 nucleotides matching TRBD1. The CDR3 is 15 residues long. J lost 0 bases, V lost 5 bases, and 5 bases had no gene match. Looked up from germline, CDR1 is SNHLY and CDR2 is FYNNEI. The CDR3 DNA is TGTGCCAGCAGTAGAACAGGGGGATTGAACACTGAAGCTTTCTTT. This sequence encodes CASSRTGGLNTEAFF. The whole variable domain, remainder taken from reference TRBV2 and TRBJ1-1, is EPEVTQTPSHQVTQMGQEVILRCVPISNHLYFYWYRQILGQKVEFLVSFYNNEISEKSEIFDDQFSVERPDGSNFTLKIRSTKLEDSAMYFCASSRTGGLNTEAFFGQGTRLTVV.

V usage is TRBV5-5 and J usage is TRBJ2-1, with TRBD2 identical over 10 bases. Germline V lookup: CDR1 SGHKS, CDR2 YYEKEE (reference sequence). V shed 2 bases and J 0 bases; nucleotides not matched to a gene: 17. The CDR3 has 21 amino acids. CDR3 region: CASSLLPGLAFLRGSYNEQFF. In nucleotides, the CDR3 is TGTGCCAGCAGCTTACTACCGGGACTAGCGTTTCTTAGGGGCTCCTACAATGAGCAGTTCTTC.

This clonotype was seen more than once but under ten times. The chain employs TRBV9 and TRBJ1-4; unclear D gene. The CDR3 has 14 residues. Trimming shortened V by 2 bases and J by 8 bases, and 13 bases separated the two germline ends. Germline V gene lookup returns CDR1 SGDLS and CDR2 YYNGEE. CDR3 amino acids: CASSVAHAREKLFF. The CDR3 coding sequence is TGTGCCAGCAGCGTGGCGCACGCAAGGGAAAAACTGTTTTTT.

The chain has TRBV18 and TRBJ2-1; TRBD2 agrees at 7 bases. Germline loops: CDR1 KGHSH, CDR2 LQKENI. J lost 1 base, V lost 7 bases, and 1 base had no gene match. CDR3 length equals 13 residues. CDR3 nucleotides: TGTGCCAGCTGGGAGGGTTCCTACAATGAGCAGTTCTTC. Protein sequence: CASWEGSYNEQFF.

The chain uses TRBV20-1 and TRBJ2-2; TRBD1 might be the D (6 bases). Trimming pared 0 bases from V and 5 bases from J, leaving 10 bases between. The CDR3 consists of 14 residues. The germline CDR1 and CDR2 sequences are DFQATT and SNEGSKA (reference sequence). The CDR3 loop is CSAREQGATGELFF. In DNA form, the CDR3 reads TGCAGTGCTAGAGAACAGGGTGCAACCGGGGAGCTGTTTTTT.

V usage is TRBV20-1 and J usage is TRBJ1-6; D is ambiguous. The length of the CDR3 is 12 residues. Germline values: CDR1 DFQATT, CDR2 SNEGSKA (reference sequence). Trimming cost V 5 bases and J 5 bases, with 7 bases left between them. Here the CDR3 DNA reads TGCAGTGCTTTCAGCAATAATTCACCCCTCCACTTT. This encodes CSAFSNNSPLHF.

This clonotype turned up a few times. The V gene is TRBV3-1, the J gene TRBJ2-1; D gene uncertain. V was trimmed by 0 bases and J by 6 bases, leaving 15 bases between them. This CDR3 has 16 residues. The germline CDR1 and CDR2 sequences are LGHDT and YNNKEL (reference sequence). The CDR3 reads CASSQDPRWLFNEQFF. The CDR3 coding sequence is TGTGCCAGCAGCCAAGACCCTAGGTGGCTTTTCAATGAGCAGTTCTTC.

In its sample, this clonotype ranks as medium-sized. At one end the junction does not follow the germline gene, possibly because of a read error. The rearrangement joins TRBV7-9 to TRBJ1-3, with D perhaps TRBD1 (5 bases). Looked up from germline, CDR1 is SEHNR and CDR2 is FQNEAQ (reference sequence). This CDR3 region has 13 residues. The CDR3 DNA sequence: TGTGCCAGCAGCTTTTTCTCGGGACCTCTAGCAGATTTT. Protein product: CASSFFSGPLADF.

The chain employs TRBV7-9 and TRBJ2-7; unclear D gene. CDR3 size: 13 residues. The V gene lost 3 bases and the J gene lost 2 bases, with 8 bases spanning the gap. The germline V gene has CDR1 SEHNR and CDR2 FQNEAQ (reference sequence). CDR3 DNA: TGTGCCAGCAGCTTTTTAGTTCCCTACGAGCAGTACTTC. This encodes CASSFLVPYEQYF.

The chain has TRBV28 and TRBJ2-1; TRBD2 aligns across 11 bases. The CDR3 length is 17 residues. The germline V gene has CDR1 MDHEN and CDR2 SYDVKM. J lost 8 bases, V lost 3 bases, and 12 bases had no gene match. The CDR3 spells CASSFPLAGGPRDEQFF. CDR3 DNA: TGTGCCAGCAGTTTCCCGTTAGCGGGAGGGCCAAGGGATGAGCAGTTCTTC.

The rearrangement links TRBV6-2 or TRBV6-3 to TRBJ1-1; a possible D gene is TRBD1 (6 bases). CDR1 MNHEY and CDR2 SVGEGT come from the germline V gene. This CDR3 comprises 15 residues. Between the trimmed V and J ends, which lost 2 bases and 5 bases, there was a span of 15 bases. The CDR3: CASSYGGTYGTEAFF. CDR3 bases: TGTGCCAGCAGTTACGGTGGGACATATGGGACTGAAGCTTTCTTT.

This clonotype has just a few counts. This chain links TRBV7-3 with TRBJ2-5; a weak D match, TRBD1 (5 bases). V was clipped by 1 base and J by 4 bases, with 13 bases between them. The CDR3 length is 15 residues. Germline CDR1 and CDR2: SGHTA and FQGTGA. Written as DNA, the CDR3 is TGTGCCAGCAGCTTAATGTCAGGGCTGGGAGAGACCCAGTACTTC. This encodes CASSLMSGLGETQYF.

The CDR3 here is CASSQRQDEAFF. The CDR3 DNA reads TGTGCCAGCAGCCAGCGACAGGACGAAGCTTTCTTT. This chain links TRBV3-1 with TRBJ1-1; a possible D gene is TRBD1 (6 bases). V was clipped by 3 bases and J by 8 bases, with 10 bases between them. This CDR3 has 12 amino acids. Looked up from germline, CDR1 is LGHDT and CDR2 is YNNKEL (reference sequence).

The chain couples TRBV4-3 to TRBJ2-5, with D hard to call. The ends were cut back, 0 bases at V and 2 bases at J, with 13 bases in the middle. CDR3 length: 16 residues. Germline loops: CDR1 LGHNA, CDR2 YSLEER. The CDR3 here is CASSQDLRLGQETQYF. The CDR3 bases are TGCGCCAGCAGCCAAGATCTGCGACTTGGGCAAGAGACCCAGTACTTC.

This clonotype was counted between two and nine times. V usage is TRBV12-3 or TRBV12-4 and J usage is TRBJ2-5, with 10 bases identical to TRBD2. The CDR3 runs 16 residues. J gave up 1 base and V 5 bases, and 7 bases lay outside the gene matches. In DNA form, the CDR3 reads TGTGCCAGCAGTCACCGGACTAGCGGCATCCAAGAGACCCAGTACTTC. This translates into CASSHRTSGIQETQYF.

This clonotype was counted between two and nine times. V and J are TRBV20-1 and TRBJ2-1, with 7 bases aligning to TRBD2. CDR1 and CDR2 from the germline V gene are DFQATT and SNEGSKA (reference sequence). The V segment lost 4 bases and the J segment 6 bases; nucleotides outside the gene matches: 3. The CDR3 totals 12 residues. The CDR3 DNA is TGCAGTGCTACGCGGGAGCTCAATGAGCAGTTCTTC. Translation gives CSATRELNEQFF.

This CDR3 reads CSVEDSTRRTDTQYF. The CDR3 nucleotides read TGCAGCGTTGAAGATTCAACTAGAAGAACAGATACGCAGTATTTT. The chain joins TRBV29-1 to TRBJ2-3, with a possible D match to TRBD2 (5 bases). Germline CDR1 is SQVTM and CDR2 is ANQGSEA. V lost 0 bases and J lost 3, with 13 bases in between. The CDR3 covers 15 residues.

The J gene is TRBJ2-7, the V gene TRBV7-2, with D perhaps matching TRBD2 (7 bases). V was pared by 4 bases and J by 1 base, with 11 bases between. This CDR3 region has 14 residues. In germline, CDR1 is SGHTA, CDR2 FQGNSA. The CDR3 sequence: CASSWGGSSYEQYF. DNA of the CDR3: TGTGCCAGCAGCTGGGGGGGCAGTTCCTACGAGCAGTACTTC.

This clonotype was recorded a few times. The chain recombines TRBV20-1 with TRBJ2-3; the match to TRBD1 covers 10 bases. V dropped 8 bases and J dropped 2; count of bases not matched to a gene: 7. Germline CDR1 is DFQATT and CDR2 is SNEGSKA (reference sequence). The CDR3 has 14 residues. CDR3 coding DNA: TGCAGTCCATCGGGACAGGGGTTCACAGATACGCAGTATTTT. It encodes CSPSGQGFTDTQYF.

For the CDR3, the DNA is TGTGCCAGCAGTTTTCGGCGGGAGGGCCTCGAGCAGTACTTC. This codes for CASSFRREGLEQYF. The chain carries TRBV12-3 or TRBV12-4 and TRBJ2-7; 9 nucleotides line up with TRBD2. The CDR3 is 14 amino acids. The trim removed 3 bases at V and 6 bases at J, leaving 6 bases unmatched.

The genes are TRBV4-1 and TRBJ2-3, with 10 bases matching TRBD1. Germline-derived CDR1 and CDR2 are MGHRA and YSYEKL. Trimming took 7 bases from V and 4 from J; bases not matched to a gene: 11. There are 16 residues in the CDR3. The CDR3 DNA is TGCGCCAGCACCTCCTTCGGGACAGGGGTCTCAGATACGCAGTATTTT. Its protein product is CASTSFGTGVSDTQYF.